These 18 T cell receptor beta chains share one sample of origin, sequenced in a study of regulatory T cells in long-lasting Graves disease. The time point: newly diagnosed GD, antithyroid drugs for less than 3 months. PBMC-extracted RNA yielded the TCR library. For TCR beta, libraries came from iRepertoire HTBI primers and Arm-PCR of CDR3 regions. TCRdb ran MiXCR on the multiplex PCR reads and lists one entry per CDR3 protein. The table records roughly 560,000 distinct CDR3 sequences, about 16% of them present only once. In addition, the sample was reused for a study of T cells in Graves' hyperthyroidism and ophthalmopathy.

Sequencing used peripheral blood mononuclear cells (PBMCs), obtained at new diagnosis, from a patient treated with antithyroid drugs. These receptors all come from a woman aged 35-65 years with Graves disease.

The J gene is TRBJ2-7, the V gene TRBV5-1, with 14 bases aligning to TRBD2. The V segment lost 1 base and the J segment 4 bases; nucleotides outside the gene matches: 7. Germline loops: CDR1 SGHRS, CDR2 YFSETQ. CDR3 size: 17 residues. The CDR3 DNA reads TGCGCCAGCAGCTTGACGACTAGCGGGGGGGTTTTTTACGAGCAGTACTTC. As protein: CASSLTTSGGVFYEQYF.

This clonotype was recorded at least ten times. The J gene is TRBJ2-7, the V gene TRBV2; TRBD2 matches 10 bases. The junction had 3 bases not matched to a gene; V was cut back by 0 bases and J by 4 bases. There are 15 residues in the CDR3. Germline-derived CDR1 and CDR2 are SNHLY and FYNNEI. DNA of the CDR3: TGTGCCAGCAGTGAAGCTGAGCGGGGGGGATACGAGCAGTACTTC. Translating gives CASSEAERGGYEQYF.

This clonotype was observed at least ten times. The chain employs TRBV6-1 and TRBJ2-7; D gene ambiguous. Between the trimmed V and J ends, which lost 7 bases and 4 bases, there was a span of 14 bases. The CDR3 has 13 residues. Germline lookup yields CDR1 MNHNS and CDR2 SASEGT. The CDR3 reads CASITDGFYEQYF. The DNA of the CDR3 is TGTGCCAGCATTACCGACGGATTTTACGAGCAGTACTTC.

V usage is TRBV7-2 and J usage is TRBJ1-3; 7 bases are a match to TRBD1. Unmatched junction bases numbered 15, after V lost 7 bases and J lost 0 bases. Per germline, CDR1 SGHTA and CDR2 FQGNSA. The CDR3 runs to 18 residues. DNA of the CDR3: TGTGCCAGCACCAACCAGGGGGACACCGGCCCCTCTGGAAACACCATATATTTT. Translating gives CASTNQGDTGPSGNTIYF.

This clonotype has a handful of counts. The chain uses TRBV2 and TRBJ1-2; D remains ambiguous. Germline assignment: CDR1 SNHLY and CDR2 FYNNEI. The V end lost 5 bases, the J end lost 7 bases, and 14 bases lay between the germline ends. The CDR3 length is 13 residues. CDR3 bases: TGTGCCAGCAGTCCTGACCCGTTGGCTGGCTACACCTTC. Protein product: CASSPDPLAGYTF.

The chain is built from TRBV28 and TRBJ2-2, with a weak D call TRBD2 (5 bases). CDR3 length equals 12 residues. V was shortened by 6 bases and J by 16 bases, with 18 bases between the two germline ends. The germline V gene has CDR1 MDHEN and CDR2 SYDVKM. CDR3 sequence (DNA): TGTGCCAGCAGCCACCTCTTGGGAGCTTGGTTTTTT. Translated: CASSHLLGAWFF.

The chain uses TRBV27 and TRBJ2-7; either TRBD1 or TRBD2 may fit D (5 bases each). The CDR3 consists of 13 residues. Trimming shortened V by 7 bases and J by 3 bases, and 13 bases separated the two germline ends. Germline V CDR1 and CDR2: MNHEY, SMNVEV (reference sequence). CDR3 sequence reads: CASNRDRDYEQYF. DNA of the CDR3: TGTGCCAGCAACCGGGACCGGGACTACGAGCAGTACTTC.

This clonotype was recorded at least ten times. The chain carries TRBV12-3 or TRBV12-4 and TRBJ2-1; 12 positions agree with TRBD2. The V gene end was trimmed by 6 bases and the J gene end by 0 bases; junction bases not matched to a gene: 6. CDR3 length: 17 residues. The DNA for the CDR3 is TGTGCCAGCAGGCCCGGGACTAGCGGGCTCTCCTACAATGAGCAGTTCTTC. This codes for CASRPGTSGLSYNEQFF.

This clonotype was picked up many times. This chain uses TRBV2 with TRBJ1-4; D gene uncertain. Germline assignment: CDR1 SNHLY and CDR2 FYNNEI. V lost 4 bases, J lost 8 bases, and 14 bases lay in between. The CDR3 covers 14 residues. The chain's CDR3 is CASSAAGGPEKLFF. Written as DNA, the CDR3 is TGTGCCAGCAGTGCGGCAGGCGGTCCCGAAAAACTGTTTTTT.

This clonotype showed up many times. CDR3 in amino acids: CASSPSFRGYEQYF. Written as DNA, the CDR3 is TGTGCCAGCAGTCCCTCATTCCGGGGCTACGAGCAGTACTTC. This chain connects TRBV28 to TRBJ2-7, with TRBD2 as a possible D gene (5 bases). Per the germline V gene, CDR1 is MDHEN and CDR2 is SYDVKM. V lost 5 bases, J lost 3 bases, and 14 bases lay in between. This CDR3 has 14 amino acids. Supplemented by reference TRBV28 and TRBJ2-7, the full variable domain reads DVKVTQSSRYLVKRTGEKVFLECVQDMDHENMFWYRQDPGLGLRLIYFSYDVKMKEKGDIPEGYSVSREKKERFSLILESASTNQTSMYLCASSPSFRGYEQYFGPGTRLTVT.

The genes are TRBV2 and TRBJ2-3; the D call may be TRBD1 or TRBD2 (5 bases each). The CDR3 has 14 amino acids. Germline CDR1 and CDR2: SNHLY and FYNNEI. The V end was cut by 2 bases, the J end by 1 base, with 7 bases between. Here the CDR3 DNA reads TGTGCCAGCAGTGAAAGGGACCGCACAGATACGCAGTATTTT. Protein sequence: CASSERDRTDTQYF.

Of note for this clonotype: A much larger clone sits a single nucleotide away, making a read error possible. CDR3 DNA: TGTGCCAGCAGTCGACTAGCGGAGAGCACAGATACGCAGTATTTT. Its translation: CASSRLAESTDTQYF. This chain uses TRBV7-9 with TRBJ2-3; the match to TRBD2 covers 9 bases. This CDR3 spans 15 amino acids. The germline CDR1 and CDR2 sequences are SEHNR and FQNEAQ (reference sequence). After removal of 6 bases from V and 0 bases from J, the junction contained 4 bases not matched to a gene. The full variable domain, with the rest looked up from reference TRBV7-9 and TRBJ2-3, is DTGVSQNPRHKITKRGQNVTFRCDPISEHNRLYWYRQTLGQGPEFLTYFQNEAQLEKSRLLSDRFSAERPKGSFSTLEIQRTEQGDSAMYLCASSRLAESTDTQYFGPGTRLTVL.

As regards this clonotype: This sequence may be a read error, since a much larger clone differs from it by one base. The rearrangement uses TRBV7-9 and TRBJ1-5; 9 bases are a match to TRBD1. Germline assignment: CDR1 SEHNR and CDR2 FQNEAQ (reference sequence). The CDR3 length is 16 residues. CDR3: CAGSPTGDRVGQPQHF. As DNA, the CDR3 is TGTGCCGGCAGCCCTACGGGGGACAGGGTGGGACAGCCCCAGCATTTT.

This clonotype was counted only a few times. The rearrangement uses TRBV12-3 or TRBV12-4 and TRBJ2-3; 10 nucleotides align to TRBD2. V shed 9 bases and J 8 bases; nucleotides not matched to a gene: 2. The CDR3 has 11 amino acids. The CDR3, as DNA: TGTGCCAGTGAGCGGGGGGGTACGCAGTATTTT. Translated: CASERGGTQYF.

This clonotype was counted ten times or more. The chain couples TRBV12-3 or TRBV12-4 to TRBJ1-1; D is ambiguous. Trimming stripped 7 bases from V and 4 bases from J, with 19 bases between. The CDR3 sequence is 15 residues long. The CDR3 loop reads CASTPSGRMSTEAFF. In nucleotides, the CDR3 is TGTGCCAGCACCCCATCTGGACGGATGAGCACTGAAGCTTTCTTT.

In this sample, this clonotype turned up many times. The germline gene is not matched at one end of the junction; a read error may be the cause. CDR3 sequence (DNA): TGTGCCAGCAGCGCCGGGACAGCAAATGAGCAGTTCTTC. Its translation is CASSAGTANEQFF. This rearrangement joins TRBV5-1 to TRBJ2-1; 7 positions agree with TRBD1. The germline CDR1 and CDR2 sequences are SGHRS and YFSETQ. There are 13 residues in the CDR3.

This clonotype was observed at least ten times. The chain carries TRBV9 and TRBJ1-1, with D unresolved. V lost 0 bases to trimming and J lost 0 bases, with 9 bases between them. This CDR3 contains 15 residues. Germline V gives CDR1 SGDLS, CDR2 YYNGEE. The CDR3 DNA sequence: TGTGCCAGCAGCGTAGAAATAGGGCTGAACACTGAAGCTTTCTTT. Amino acids: CASSVEIGLNTEAFF.

This clonotype was recorded at least ten times. The chain joins TRBV6-1 to TRBJ2-7; D is ambiguous. This CDR3 is built from 13 residues. CDR1 and CDR2 (germline): MNHNS, SASEGT. V gave up 5 bases and J gave up 2 bases, with 10 bases separating them. The CDR3 is CASSRHSTYEQYF. For the CDR3, the DNA is TGTGCCAGCAGTCGACACTCTACCTACGAGCAGTACTTC.